A selection of T cell receptor beta chains follows, all from one sample in a study of shared clonotypes between healthy human individuals. Libraries were prepared by immunoSEQ multiplex PCR; TCRdb keeps only in-frame clonotypes and omits some of them. The sample contains 180,000 or so clones, 85% to 95% of which appear only once. Material: naive CD4+ T cells sorted from blood. These TCRs come from a woman under 40 in good health. Each CDR3 is given with its conserved first and last residue. Clone sizes are given selectively: once, few, many, or a class where the clone is expanded.

TRBJ1-5,-,TRBV2,CASRGGTGTGAVLGNQPQHF
TRBJ2-2,-,TRBV4-1,CASSQEGLSTGELFF
TRBJ2-7,-,TRBV5-1,CASRDSLYEQYF
TRBJ1-5,-,TRBV6-1,CASSELGNQPQHF
TRBJ2-3,-,TRBV28,CASSFLLDTQYF
TRBJ2-7,few,TRBV6-5,CASSPTFSSEQYF
TRBJ2-2,once,TRBV18,CASSPRDTGELFF
TRBJ2-5,-,TRBV2,CASSVAETQYF
TRBJ2-7,-,TRBV20-1,CSARAVYEQYF
TRBJ1-2,-,TRBV2,CASRGYRGGYTF
TRBJ1-6,-,TRBV4-1,CASSQDLRLGSRNSPLHF
TRBJ1-1,-,TRBV7-9,CASSLGPTEAFF
TRBJ2-6,-,TRBV19,CGTGSSSGANVLTF
TRBJ1-2,-,TRBV11-2,CASSLDLTGRNGYTF
TRBJ2-1,-,TRBV6-6,CASRDSSDDEQFF
TRBJ2-7,-,TRBV9,CASSSPGHLYEQYF
TRBJ2-3,-,TRBV5-1,CASSLRSLDTQYF
TRBJ1-6,-,TRBV28,CASRGFLPGSSPLHF
TRBJ2-6,-,TRBV19,CASIQGSGANVLTF
TRBJ2-7,-,TRBV27,CASSLRREGPVEQYF
TRBJ1-1,-,TRBV12-5,CASGLSPKTGGDTEAFF
TRBJ1-5,-,TRBV5-1,CASSSGPNQPQHF
TRBJ2-3,-,TRBV9,CASSVGAGGPRDTQYF
-,-,TRBV27,CASSRSIGGGYEQYF
TRBJ2-2,-,TRBV5-1,CASSLEQGPTGELFF
TRBJ1-1,-,TRBV19,CASSIDQDTEAFF
TRBJ2-1,-,TRBV15,CATSRGHSWNEQFF
TRBJ1-4,-,TRBV21-1,CASSKVKSATNEKLFF
TRBJ2-3,-,TRBV4-1,CASSRLQGVGDTQYF
TRBJ2-7,-,TRBV18,CASSPLENRGQYEQYF
TRBJ2-7,once,TRBV5-1,CASRRIEPGEQYF
TRBJ2-7,-,TRBV5-8,CASSLTNYEQYF
TRBJ2-1,-,TRBV23-1,CASSQFWSSGEQFF
TRBJ1-2,-,TRBV15,CATSRAMTGVGYTF
TRBJ1-4,-,TRBV28,CASSLSGQGRYEKLFF
TRBJ2-6,-,TRBV29-1,CSAGTGRTGANVLTF
TRBJ2-5,once,TRBV5-1,CASSRPAGGGTETQYF
TRBJ1-2,-,TRBV6-1,CASSEGPWFGGYTF
TRBJ2-7,few,TRBV7-6,CASSLASGSPYEQYF
TRBJ1-2,-,TRBV28,CASSLGTRGYGYTF
TRBJ1-5,-,TRBV28,CASSSLTGSQPQHF
TRBJ2-7,-,TRBV6-4,CASSVPGQGFRSSYEQYF
TRBJ2-3,-,TRBV29-1,CSDRGRTDTQYF
TRBJ1-1,-,TRBV7-8,CASSVGQGSTEAFF
TRBJ2-7,-,TRBV5-1,CASSPPGTVNEQYF
TRBJ1-1,-,TRBV28,CASRGGAEKEAFF
TRBJ2-1,-,TRBV7-9,CASSYISQAKIEQFF